This T cell receptor (beta chain) was recovered during a study of T cell clonotyping in hematopoietic cell transplantation. Study-level results: Few recipient clonotypes overlapped donors; over 95% were de novo at given depth.

Notes on this clone: The antigen is not known.

Blood collection times were about day -28 and days 30, 100, 180 posttransplant. Using immunoSEQ multiplex PCR, the repertoire was profiled, and TCRdb retains in-frame clones only, with some absent. The sample lists roughly 13,000 clones, roughly 76% occurring once. This sequence was found in a male patient aged 60-70 years who had an allogeneic stem cell transplant from an unrelated donor, so the T cells may come from the graft donor. Some clones in this sample may be carry-over from other donors' samples. The specimen was peripheral blood mononuclear cells, collected 180 days after allogeneic stem cell transplant.

The CDR3 DNA is TGTGCCAGCCGTCGGACAGAGGCATCCGAGCAGTACTTC. Its translation is CASRRTEASEQYF. The chain employs TRBV25-1 and TRBJ2-5, with D tentatively TRBD1 (6 bases). The assigned J gene may be wrong: the sequence end matches TRBJ2-7 better. The CDR3 has 13 residues. The germline V gene encodes CDR1 MGHDK and CDR2 SYGVNS.